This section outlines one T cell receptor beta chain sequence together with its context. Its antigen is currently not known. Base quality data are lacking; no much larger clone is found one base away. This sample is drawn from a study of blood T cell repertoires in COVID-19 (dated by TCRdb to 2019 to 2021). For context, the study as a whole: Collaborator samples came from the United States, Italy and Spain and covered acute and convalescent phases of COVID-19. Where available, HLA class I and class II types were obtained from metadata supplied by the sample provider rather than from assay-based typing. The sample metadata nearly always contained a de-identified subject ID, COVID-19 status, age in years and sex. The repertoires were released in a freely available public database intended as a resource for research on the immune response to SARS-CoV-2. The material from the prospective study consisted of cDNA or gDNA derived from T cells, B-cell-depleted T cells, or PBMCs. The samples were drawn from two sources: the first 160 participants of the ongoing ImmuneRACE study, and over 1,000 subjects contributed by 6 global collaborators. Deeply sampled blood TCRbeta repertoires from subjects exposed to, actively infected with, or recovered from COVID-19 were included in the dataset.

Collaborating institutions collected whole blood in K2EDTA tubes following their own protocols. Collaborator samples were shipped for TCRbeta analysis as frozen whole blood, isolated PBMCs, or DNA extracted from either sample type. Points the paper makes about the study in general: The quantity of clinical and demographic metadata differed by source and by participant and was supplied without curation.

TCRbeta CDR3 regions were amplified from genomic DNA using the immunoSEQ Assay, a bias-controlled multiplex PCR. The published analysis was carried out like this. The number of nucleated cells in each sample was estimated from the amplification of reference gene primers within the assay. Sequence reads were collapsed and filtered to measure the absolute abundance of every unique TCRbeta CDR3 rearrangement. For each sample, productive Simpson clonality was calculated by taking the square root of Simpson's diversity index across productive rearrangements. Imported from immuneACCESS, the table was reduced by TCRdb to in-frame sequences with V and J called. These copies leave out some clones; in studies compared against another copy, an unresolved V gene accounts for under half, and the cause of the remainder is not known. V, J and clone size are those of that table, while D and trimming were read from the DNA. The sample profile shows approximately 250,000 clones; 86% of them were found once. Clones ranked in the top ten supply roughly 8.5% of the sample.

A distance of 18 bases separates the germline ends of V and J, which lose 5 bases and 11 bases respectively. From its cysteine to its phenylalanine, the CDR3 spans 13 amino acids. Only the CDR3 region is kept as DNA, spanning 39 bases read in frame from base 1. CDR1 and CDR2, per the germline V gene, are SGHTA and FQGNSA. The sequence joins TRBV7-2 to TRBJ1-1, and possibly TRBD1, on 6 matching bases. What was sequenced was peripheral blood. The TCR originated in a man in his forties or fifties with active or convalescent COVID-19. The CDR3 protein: CASSPQQGSMAFF. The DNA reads TGTGCCAGCAGCCCTCAACAGGGATCCATGGCTTTCTTT.